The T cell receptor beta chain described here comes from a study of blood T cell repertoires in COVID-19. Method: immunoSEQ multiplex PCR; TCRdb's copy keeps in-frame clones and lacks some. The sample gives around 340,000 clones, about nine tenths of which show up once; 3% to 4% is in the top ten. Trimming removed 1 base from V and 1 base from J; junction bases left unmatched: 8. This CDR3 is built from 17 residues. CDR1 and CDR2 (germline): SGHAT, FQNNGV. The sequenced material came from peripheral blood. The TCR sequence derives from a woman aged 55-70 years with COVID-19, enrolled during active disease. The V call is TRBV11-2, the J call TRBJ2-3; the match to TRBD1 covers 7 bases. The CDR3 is CASSLGPTGLRTDTQYF. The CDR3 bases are TGTGCCAGCAGCTTAGGCCCGACAGGGTTACGCACAGATACGCAGTATTTT.